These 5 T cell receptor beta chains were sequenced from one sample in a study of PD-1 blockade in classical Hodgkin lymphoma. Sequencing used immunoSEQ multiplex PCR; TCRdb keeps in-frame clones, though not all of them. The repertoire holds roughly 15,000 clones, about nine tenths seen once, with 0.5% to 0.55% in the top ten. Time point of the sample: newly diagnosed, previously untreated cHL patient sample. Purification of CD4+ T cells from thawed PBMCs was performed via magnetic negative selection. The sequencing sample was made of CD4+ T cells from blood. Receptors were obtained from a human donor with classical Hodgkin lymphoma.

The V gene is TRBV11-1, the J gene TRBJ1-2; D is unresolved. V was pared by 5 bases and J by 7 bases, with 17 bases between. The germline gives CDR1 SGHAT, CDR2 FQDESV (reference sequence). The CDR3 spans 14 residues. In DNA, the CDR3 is TGTGCCAGCAGCCCACGAAGCGGTGAGGGTGGCTACACCTTC. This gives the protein CASSPRSGEGGYTF.

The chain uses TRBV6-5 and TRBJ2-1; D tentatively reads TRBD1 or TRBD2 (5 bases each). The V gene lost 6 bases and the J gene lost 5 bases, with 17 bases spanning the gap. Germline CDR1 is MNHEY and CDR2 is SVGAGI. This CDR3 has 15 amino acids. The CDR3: CASSGAGRSHNEQFF. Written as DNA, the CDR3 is TGTGCCAGCAGCGGGGCGGGCCGAAGCCACAATGAGCAGTTCTTC.

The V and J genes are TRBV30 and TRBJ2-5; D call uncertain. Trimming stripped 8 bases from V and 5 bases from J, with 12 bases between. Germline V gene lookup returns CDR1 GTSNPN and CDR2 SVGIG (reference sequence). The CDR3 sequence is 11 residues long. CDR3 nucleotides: TGTGCCAGGGAAGCTGGGGAGACCCAGTACTTC. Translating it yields CAREAGETQYF.

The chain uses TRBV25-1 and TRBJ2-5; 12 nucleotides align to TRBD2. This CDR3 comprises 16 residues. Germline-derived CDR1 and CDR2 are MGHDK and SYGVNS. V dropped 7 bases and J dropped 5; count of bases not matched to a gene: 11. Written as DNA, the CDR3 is TGTGCCAGCACTCCTGGGACTAGCGGGCTACGGGAGACCCAGTACTTC. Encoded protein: CASTPGTSGLRETQYF.

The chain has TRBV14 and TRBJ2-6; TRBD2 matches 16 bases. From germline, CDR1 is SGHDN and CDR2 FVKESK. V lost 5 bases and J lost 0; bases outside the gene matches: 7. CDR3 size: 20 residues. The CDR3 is CASSSGTSGRVSSGANVLTF. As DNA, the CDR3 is TGTGCCAGCAGCTCCGGGACTAGCGGGAGGGTGAGCTCTGGGGCCAACGTCCTGACTTTC.